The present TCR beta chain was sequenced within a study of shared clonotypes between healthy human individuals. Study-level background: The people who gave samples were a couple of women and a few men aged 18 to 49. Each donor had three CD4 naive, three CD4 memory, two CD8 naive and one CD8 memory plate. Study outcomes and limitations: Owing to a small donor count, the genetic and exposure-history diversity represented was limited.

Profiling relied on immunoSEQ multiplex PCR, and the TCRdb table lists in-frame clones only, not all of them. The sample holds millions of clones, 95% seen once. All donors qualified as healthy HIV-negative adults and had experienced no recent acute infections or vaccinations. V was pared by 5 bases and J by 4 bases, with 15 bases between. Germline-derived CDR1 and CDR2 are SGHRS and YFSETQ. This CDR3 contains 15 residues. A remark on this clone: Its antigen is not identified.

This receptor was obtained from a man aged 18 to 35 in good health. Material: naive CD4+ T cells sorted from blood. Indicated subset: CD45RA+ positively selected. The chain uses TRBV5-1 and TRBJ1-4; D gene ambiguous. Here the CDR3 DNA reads TGCGCCAGCAGGGAAGCCGCCGGGTTTAATGAAAAACTGTTTTTT. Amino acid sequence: CASREAAGFNEKLFF.